What follows are 26 T cell receptor beta chains derived from one specimen sequenced in a study of radiation and T cells in renal cell carcinoma. Sequencing used immunoSEQ multiplex PCR; TCRdb keeps in-frame clones, though not all of them. The sample comprises 150,000 or so clones, around four fifths of which are singletons, and around a quarter rests with the top ten. Time point reported: baseline pretreatment blood. As for treatment: 15 Gy SBRT to primary tumor, nephrectomy 4 weeks later. Here the sequenced sample was blood, taken from a patient whose treatment included radiotherapy and nephrectomy. These receptors came from a woman in her fifties or sixties with renal cell carcinoma.

The chain couples TRBV9 to TRBJ2-3, with 11 bases lining up with TRBD2. The CDR3 covers 19 residues. The junction had 12 bases not matched to a gene; V was cut back by 3 bases and J by 0 bases. Looked up from germline, CDR1 is SGDLS and CDR2 is YYNGEE. The chain's CDR3 is CASSGEDGGLAESTDTQYF. The CDR3 DNA sequence: TGTGCCAGCAGCGGAGAGGATGGGGGACTAGCGGAGAGCACAGATACGCAGTATTTT.

V and J are TRBV10-3 and TRBJ1-2, with D perhaps TRBD1 (5 bases). The CDR3 is made up of 11 amino acids. V was trimmed by 11 bases and J by 5 bases, leaving 12 bases between them. The V gene's germline CDR1 is ENHRY and CDR2 SYGVKD. CDR3 DNA sequence: TGTGCCTCCTCCGACAGTTATGGCTACACCTTC. Protein: CASSDSYGYTF.

This clone was picked up one time. This sequence joins TRBV5-1 and TRBJ2-7; D is perhaps TRBD1 or TRBD2 (5 bases each). The V end was cut by 4 bases, the J end by 1 base, with 9 bases between. From germline, CDR1 is SGHRS and CDR2 YFSETQ. The CDR3 has 13 residues. CDR3 region: CASSTGPSYEQYF. In DNA, the CDR3 is TGCGCCAGCAGCACGGGACCATCCTACGAGCAGTACTTC.

This clone has just a few counts. This sequence joins TRBV20-1 and TRBJ1-4; D not certain. The V and J ends lost 4 bases and 8 bases respectively, with 8 bases between them. Germline CDR1 is DFQATT and CDR2 is SNEGSKA (reference sequence). The CDR3 is made up of 11 amino acids. CDR3: CSANLREKLFF. In DNA, the CDR3 is TGCAGTGCTAATCTACGGGAAAAACTGTTTTTT.

This clone was found a few times. The chain combines TRBV7-9 with TRBJ1-1, with 8 bases lining up with TRBD1. CDR1 is SEHNR, CDR2 FQNEAQ, per germline (reference sequence). The CDR3 is 13 amino acids. V dropped 9 bases and J dropped 5; count of bases not matched to a gene: 8. CDR3 DNA sequence: TGTGCCAGTTCCGACAGGGGAAAAACTGAAGCTTTCTTT. Its translation: CASSDRGKTEAFF.

V usage is TRBV6-1 and J usage is TRBJ2-3; weak D call: TRBD1 (6 bases). From germline, CDR1 is MNHNS and CDR2 SASEGT. The CDR3 has 15 amino acids. Trimming left V 7 bases short and J 2 bases short, with 16 bases between. The CDR3 sequence is CASTISQGYTDTQYF. CDR3 sequence (DNA): TGTGCCAGCACCATATCGCAGGGGTACACAGATACGCAGTATTTT.

The genes are TRBV5-1 and TRBJ1-1, with TRBD1 as a possible D gene (5 bases). The CDR3 is made up of 16 amino acids. Trimming took off 0 bases at V and 4 bases at J, with 16 bases between the two ends. The V gene's germline CDR1 is SGHRS and CDR2 YFSETQ. This CDR3 is CASSLAGIGGGTEAFF. The CDR3 DNA reads TGCGCCAGCAGCTTGGCCGGGATCGGGGGAGGCACTGAAGCTTTCTTT.

Concerning this clone: Other DNA sequences within the sample encode an identical CDR3. V gene TRBV9 combines with J gene TRBJ2-7, with 7 bases matching TRBD1. The CDR3 has 14 residues. Germline V lookup: CDR1 SGDLS, CDR2 YYNGEE. After removal of 0 bases from V and 1 base from J, the junction contained 1 base not matched to a gene. The CDR3 protein is CASSVGDSSYEQYF. CDR3 DNA sequence: TGTGCCAGCAGCGTAGGGGACAGTTCCTACGAGCAGTACTTC.

There are a few counts of this clone. The chain combines TRBV7-2 with TRBJ1-2, with 8 bases identical to TRBD1. The J segment lost 7 bases and the V segment lost 5 bases, leaving 6 bases of the junction unmatched. This CDR3 is 13 amino acids long. Per the germline V gene, CDR1 is SGHTA and CDR2 is FQGNSA. The CDR3 loop reads CASSPGQGFGYTF. CDR3 bases: TGTGCCAGCAGCCCCGGACAGGGTTTTGGCTACACCTTC.

CDR3 region: CSARRAERYTF. Here the CDR3 DNA reads TGCAGTGCTAGAAGGGCGGAACGCTACACCTTC. V and J are TRBV20-1 and TRBJ1-2; D remains ambiguous. Germline V lookup: CDR1 DFQATT, CDR2 SNEGSKA (reference sequence). The CDR3 has 11 amino acids. Trimming cost V 2 bases and J 9 bases, with 10 bases left between them.

This chain uses TRBV10-3 with TRBJ1-1; TRBD1 is a possible D gene (6 bases). The CDR3 has 18 residues. The ends were cut back, 6 bases at V and 0 bases at J, with 23 bases in the middle. The germline V gene encodes CDR1 ENHRY and CDR2 SYGVKD. The CDR3 is CAIRRGQGSGKMNTEAFF. The DNA for the CDR3 is TGTGCCATCAGAAGGGGACAAGGGAGTGGTAAAATGAACACTGAAGCTTTCTTT.

This clone was found a few times. This rearrangement joins TRBV10-1 to TRBJ1-1, with D unclear. There are 14 residues in the CDR3. Trimming took off 7 bases at V and 3 bases at J, with 15 bases between the two ends. Germline assignment: CDR1 WNHNN and CDR2 SYGVQD (reference sequence). The CDR3 nucleotides are TGCGCCAGCACCGCCGGGAGGACGGACACTGAAGCTTTCTTT. Translating it yields CASTAGRTDTEAFF.

This chain links TRBV27 with TRBJ2-1; TRBD1 or TRBD2 may be the D gene (6 bases each). The V end was cut by 5 bases, the J end by 8 bases, with 19 bases between. Looked up from germline, CDR1 is MNHEY and CDR2 is SMNVEV (reference sequence). This CDR3 region has 15 residues. The CDR3: CASSAGHRGDDEQFF. CDR3 in DNA: TGTGCCAGCAGTGCGGGACACCGAGGGGACGATGAGCAGTTCTTC.

V usage is TRBV5-1 and J usage is TRBJ2-7; maybe TRBD1 (5 bases). Germline CDR1 reads SGHRS; CDR2 reads YFSETQ. The V and J ends lost 4 bases and 2 bases respectively, with 7 bases between them. This CDR3 comprises 12 residues. CDR3 nucleotide sequence: TGCGCCAGCAGCCCAGGGACCTACGAGCAGTACTTC. Its translation: CASSPGTYEQYF.

The chain recombines TRBV9 with TRBJ1-4, with TRBD1 identical over 7 bases. CDR1 and CDR2 from the germline V gene are SGDLS and YYNGEE. The CDR3 has 15 amino acids. Trimming cost V 0 bases and J 2 bases; bases outside gene matches: 1. The CDR3 loop is CASSVAGQTNEKLFF. CDR3 nucleotide sequence: TGTGCCAGCAGCGTAGCGGGACAGACTAATGAAAAACTGTTTTTT.

There are a few counts of this clone. The chain carries TRBV19 and TRBJ2-3; 7 nucleotides line up with TRBD2. The CDR3 covers 15 residues. After removal of 6 bases from V and 0 bases from J, the junction contained 6 bases not matched to a gene. CDR1 LNHDA and CDR2 SQIVND come from the germline V gene (reference sequence). The CDR3 nucleotides read TGTGCCAGTAGCCTATATAGCGGGAGCACAGATACGCAGTATTTT. It yields the protein CASSLYSGSTDTQYF.

This sequence joins TRBV5-1 and TRBJ1-2, with 7 bases fitting TRBD1. The V and J ends lost 6 bases and 3 bases, in that order; junction bases with no gene match: 8. The CDR3 totals 14 residues. In germline, CDR1 is SGHRS, CDR2 YFSETQ. CDR3: CASTRDRADYGYTF. In DNA, the CDR3 is TGCGCCAGCACCAGAGACAGGGCGGACTATGGCTACACCTTC.

The chain joins TRBV5-1 to TRBJ2-5; D unclear. V was pared by 0 bases and J by 2 bases, with 8 bases between. Germline V gene sequence: CDR1 SGHRS, CDR2 YFSETQ. This CDR3 contains 14 residues. The CDR3 is CASSLGATQETQYF. CDR3 sequence (DNA): TGCGCCAGCAGCTTGGGCGCCACTCAAGAGACCCAGTACTTC.

Of note for this clone: Other nucleotide sequences from this sample produce the same CDR3. The chain couples TRBV7-2 to TRBJ1-3; D gene ambiguous. Trimming left V 5 bases short and J 0 bases short, with 5 bases between. This CDR3 comprises 13 residues. The germline V gene has CDR1 SGHTA and CDR2 FQGNSA. The CDR3 nucleotides read TGTGCCAGCAGCCCCAGCTCTGGAAACACCATATATTTT. Translated, it gives CASSPSSGNTIYF.

J is TRBJ2-3 and V is TRBV4-3; the D is unclear. The V and J ends lost 1 base and 6 bases respectively, with 5 bases between them. CDR3 length: 12 amino acids. Looked up from germline, CDR1 is LGHNA and CDR2 is YSLEER. The DNA for the CDR3 is TGCGCCAGCAGCCAAGGATACGATACGCAGTATTTT. Amino acids: CASSQGYDTQYF.

This clone has a single count. The chain combines TRBV7-2 with TRBJ2-7; 7 bases align to TRBD1. The CDR3 totals 15 residues. The germline gives CDR1 SGHTA, CDR2 FQGNSA. The V and J ends lost 1 base and 3 bases, in that order; junction bases with no gene match: 6. CDR3 protein: CASSLDRDSLYEQYF. CDR3 coding DNA: TGTGCCAGCAGCTTAGACCGGGACAGCCTCTACGAGCAGTACTTC.

The J gene is TRBJ2-7, the V gene TRBV30, with D unclear. The CDR3 has 14 amino acids. Germline CDR1 GTSNPN, CDR2 SVGIG (reference sequence). V lost 2 bases and J 12 bases, leaving 23 bases between the germline ends. The CDR3 loop reads CAWSTGLVTPARYF. CDR3 in DNA: TGTGCCTGGAGTACGGGTCTCGTTACCCCAGCGCGGTACTTC.

This rearrangement joins TRBV28 to TRBJ1-1; D possibly corresponds to TRBD1 (5 bases). Trimming took off 10 bases at V and 1 base at J, with 19 bases between the two ends. The germline gives CDR1 MDHEN, CDR2 SYDVKM. The CDR3 runs 15 residues. CDR3 protein: CATGGVLGENTEAFF. The CDR3 region has the DNA TGTGCCACCGGGGGGGTGCTCGGGGAGAACACTGAAGCTTTCTTT.

Of note for this clone: A junction boundary mismatches the germline segment, possibly from a read error. The V call is TRBV2, the J call TRBJ2-2, with D possibly TRBD2 on 6 matching bases. The CDR3 length is 11 residues. Germline V gene data show CDR1 as SNHLY and CDR2 as FYNNEI. The CDR3: CASTPLGGLFF. DNA of the CDR3: TGTGCCAGCACGCCTTTGGGGGGGCTGTTTTTT.

The chain carries TRBV10-3 and TRBJ1-4; D gene uncertain. The V end was cut by 3 bases, the J end by 0 bases, with 14 bases between. The CDR3 extends over 17 amino acids. Germline CDR1 is ENHRY and CDR2 is SYGVKD. CDR3 sequence reads: CAISESAGSTTNEKLFF. CDR3 sequence (DNA): TGTGCCATCAGTGAATCGGCAGGAAGTACAACTAATGAAAAACTGTTTTTT.

The rearrangement links TRBV19 to TRBJ2-1; weak D call: TRBD2 (5 bases). Germline assignment: CDR1 LNHDA and CDR2 SQIVND (reference sequence). V gave up 1 base and J gave up 3 bases, with 19 bases separating them. This CDR3 contains 18 residues. The CDR3 is CASSIAGSPTSGYNEQFF. CDR3 sequence (DNA): TGTGCCAGTAGTATAGCGGGGAGCCCCACTTCCGGCTACAATGAGCAGTTCTTC. The full variable domain, completed using reference TRBV19 and TRBJ2-1, is DGGITQSPKYLFRKEGQNVTLSCEQNLNHDAMYWYRQDPGQGLRLIYYSQIVNDFQKGDIAEGYSVSREKKESFPLTVTSAQKNPTAFYLCASSIAGSPTSGYNEQFFGPGTRLTVL.